This paragraph reports one T cell receptor (beta chain). The sample originates from a study of technical replicates of blood from several donors. Using immunoSEQ multiplex PCR, the repertoire was profiled, and TCRdb retains in-frame clones only, with some absent. This table holds 55,000 to 65,000 clones, around 88% found once. This sequence originates from a human donor in good health. Some clones in this sample may be carry-over from other donors' samples. Sequencing used PBMCs.

This CDR3 is CASSFGTSGRWEQFF. CDR3 coding DNA: TGTGCCAGCAGCTTCGGGACTAGCGGGAGATGGGAGCAGTTCTTC. This rearrangement joins TRBV5-4 to TRBJ2-1, with 14 nucleotides matching TRBD2. Germline lookup yields CDR1 SGHNT and CDR2 YYREEE (reference sequence). Trimming at V came to 2 bases and at J to 10 bases, leaving 5 bases not matched to a gene. The CDR3 extends over 15 amino acids.